The 2 T cell receptor beta chains below come from one sample, sequenced in a study of cytomegalovirus exposure and HLA in healthy donors (dated by TCRdb to the late 2010s). Library generation was performed with the immunoSEQ multiplex PCR assay. A mixture of 60 forward primers for TCR Vbeta segments and 13 reverse primers for TCR Jbeta segments was used in the multiplex PCR. TCRdb took this table from immuneACCESS and kept in-frame rearrangements with V and J called. Such tables lack part of the clones; where checked against another copy, unresolved V genes explain under half of the gap, and the rest is unexplained. Present in this sample are some 150,000 clones, 60% to 80% of which were seen just once. Jointly, the top ten make up 0.66% of the sample. Sequenced material: PBMCs. Receptors originate from a male donor in good health and CMV-seronegative.

Turning to this clone: The sample has other DNA sequences that encode this CDR3 too. The chain uses TRBV19 and TRBJ1-1; D remains unclear. The germline V and J ends were trimmed by 3 bases and 5 bases, with 10 bases remaining between them. Germline-derived CDR1 and CDR2 are LNHDA and SQIVND (reference sequence). This CDR3 has 13 residues. CDR3 bases: TGTGCCAGTAGTATCTGGGGAGGTACTGAAGCTTTCTTT. This codes for CASSIWGGTEAFF.

The gene calls are TRBV9 and TRBJ2-3, with 7 bases fitting TRBD2. Germline V gene sequence: CDR1 SGDLS, CDR2 YYNGEE. Trimming removed 4 bases from V and 2 bases from J; junction bases left unmatched: 4. CDR3 length: 14 amino acids. CDR3 coding DNA: TGTGCCAGCAGCTCTAGCGGCACCACAGATACGCAGTATTTT. It specifies CASSSSGTTDTQYF.